The entry below gives a single TCR beta chain sequence along with its context. Antigen: not known. Those who donated were healthy bone marrow donors. This CDR3 is built from 17 residues. The germline V gene encodes CDR1 MGHDK and CDR2 SYGVNS. V lost 4 bases, J lost 0 bases, and 10 bases stayed unmatched. This sample is drawn from a study of cytomegalovirus exposure and HLA in healthy donors. Study outcomes and limitations: Three CMV-associated chains proved CMV antigen-specific in vitro. The presence/absence work took it that sequencing depth was about the same across donors. Earlier results showed most TCR beta V segments being productive about 87% or about 30% of the time.

Amplification used 60 Vbeta primers and 13 Jbeta primers. Here immunoSEQ multiplex PCR was the method, and the copy in TCRdb shows in-frame clones only, minus some. The table includes some 150,000 clones, approximately 85% detected once. The specimen sequenced was PBMCs. The clonotype comes from a young woman in good health and CMV-seronegative. The chain couples TRBV25-1 to TRBJ2-7; the match to TRBD1 covers 9 bases. The DNA for the CDR3 is TGTGCCAGCAGTGCGGATCCGGGACAGGGCAGCTCCTACGAGCAGTACTTC. This sequence encodes CASSADPGQGSSYEQYF.